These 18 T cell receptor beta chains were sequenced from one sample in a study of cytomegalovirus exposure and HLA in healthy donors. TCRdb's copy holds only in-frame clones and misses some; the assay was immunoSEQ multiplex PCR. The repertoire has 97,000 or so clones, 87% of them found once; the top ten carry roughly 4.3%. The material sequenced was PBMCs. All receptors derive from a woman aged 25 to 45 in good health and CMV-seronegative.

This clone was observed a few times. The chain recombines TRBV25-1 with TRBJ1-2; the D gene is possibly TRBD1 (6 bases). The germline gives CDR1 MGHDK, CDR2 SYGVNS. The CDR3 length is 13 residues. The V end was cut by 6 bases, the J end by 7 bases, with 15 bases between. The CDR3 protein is CASSEAQGRGYTF. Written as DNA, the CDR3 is TGTGCCAGCAGCGAGGCACAGGGCCGTGGCTACACCTTC.

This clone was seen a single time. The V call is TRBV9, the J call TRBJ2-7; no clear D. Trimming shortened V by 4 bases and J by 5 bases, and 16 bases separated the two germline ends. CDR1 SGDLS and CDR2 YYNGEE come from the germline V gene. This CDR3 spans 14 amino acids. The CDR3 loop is CASSPQTRSNEQYF. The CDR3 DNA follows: TGTGCCAGCAGCCCTCAAACCCGGAGCAACGAGCAGTACTTC.

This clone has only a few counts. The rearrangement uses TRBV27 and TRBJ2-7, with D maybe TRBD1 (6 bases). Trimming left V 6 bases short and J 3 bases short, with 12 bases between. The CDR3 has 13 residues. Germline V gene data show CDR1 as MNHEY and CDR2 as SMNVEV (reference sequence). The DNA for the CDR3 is TGTGCCAGCAGGCCGGGACACCTCTACGAGCAGTACTTC. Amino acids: CASRPGHLYEQYF.

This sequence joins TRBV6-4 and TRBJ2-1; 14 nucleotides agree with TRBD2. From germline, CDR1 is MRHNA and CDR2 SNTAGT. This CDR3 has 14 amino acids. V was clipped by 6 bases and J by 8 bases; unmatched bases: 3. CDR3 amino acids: CASSRLAGGYEQFF. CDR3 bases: TGTGCCAGCAGCAGACTAGCGGGAGGGTATGAGCAGTTCTTC.

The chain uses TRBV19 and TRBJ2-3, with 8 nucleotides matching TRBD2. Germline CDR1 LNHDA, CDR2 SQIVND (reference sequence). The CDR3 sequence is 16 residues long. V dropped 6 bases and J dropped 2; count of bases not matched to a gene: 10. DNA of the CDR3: TGTGCCAGTAGCCCAGCAGCGGGGGCTCCCACAGATACGCAGTATTTT. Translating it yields CASSPAAGAPTDTQYF.

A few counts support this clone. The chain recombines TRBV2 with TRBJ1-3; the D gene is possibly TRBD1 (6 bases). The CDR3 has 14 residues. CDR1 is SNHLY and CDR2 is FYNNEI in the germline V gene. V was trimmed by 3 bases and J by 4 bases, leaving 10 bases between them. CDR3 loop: CASSEGTPGNTIYF. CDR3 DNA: TGTGCCAGCAGTGAGGGGACACCCGGAAACACCATATATTTT.

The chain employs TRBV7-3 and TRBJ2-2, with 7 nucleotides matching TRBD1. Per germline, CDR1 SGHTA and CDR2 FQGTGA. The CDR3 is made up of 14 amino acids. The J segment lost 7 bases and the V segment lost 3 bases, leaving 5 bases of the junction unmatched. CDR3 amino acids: CASSFTGVNGELFF. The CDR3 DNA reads TGTGCCAGCAGCTTTACAGGGGTTAACGGGGAGCTGTTTTTT.

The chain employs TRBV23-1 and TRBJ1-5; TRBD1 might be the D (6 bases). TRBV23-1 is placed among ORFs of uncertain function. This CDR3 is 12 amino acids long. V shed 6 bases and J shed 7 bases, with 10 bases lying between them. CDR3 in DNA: TGCGCCAGCAGGGACAGTACGCAGCCCCAGCATTTT. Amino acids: CASRDSTQPQHF.

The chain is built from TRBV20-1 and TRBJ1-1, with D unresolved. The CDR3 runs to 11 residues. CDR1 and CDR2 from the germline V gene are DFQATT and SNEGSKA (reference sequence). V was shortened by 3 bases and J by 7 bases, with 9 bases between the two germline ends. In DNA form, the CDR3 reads TGCAGTGCTAGCCAAACTATTGAAGCTTTCTTT. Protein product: CSASQTIEAFF.

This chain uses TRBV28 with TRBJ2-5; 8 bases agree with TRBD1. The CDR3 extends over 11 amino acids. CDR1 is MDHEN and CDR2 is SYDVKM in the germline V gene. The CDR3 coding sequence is TGTCCTAACAGGGGGAAAGAGACCCAGTACTTC. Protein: CPNRGKETQYF.

This chain's CDR3 is CASSLATSGTGNNEQFF. For the CDR3, the DNA is TGCGCCAGCAGCTTGGCTACTAGCGGGACAGGAAACAATGAGCAGTTCTTC. V gene TRBV5-1 combines with J gene TRBJ2-1, with TRBD2 matching over 10 bases. J gave up 5 bases and V 0 bases, and 8 bases lay outside the gene matches. The CDR3 loop spans 17 amino acids. Germline V gene sequence: CDR1 SGHRS, CDR2 YFSETQ.

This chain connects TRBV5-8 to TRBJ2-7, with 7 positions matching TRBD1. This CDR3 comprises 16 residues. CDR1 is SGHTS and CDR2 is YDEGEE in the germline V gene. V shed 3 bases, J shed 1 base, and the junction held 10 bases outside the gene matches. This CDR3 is CASSSPGQTLSYEQYF. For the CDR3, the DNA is TGTGCCAGCAGCTCACCGGGACAGACGCTGTCCTACGAGCAGTACTTC.

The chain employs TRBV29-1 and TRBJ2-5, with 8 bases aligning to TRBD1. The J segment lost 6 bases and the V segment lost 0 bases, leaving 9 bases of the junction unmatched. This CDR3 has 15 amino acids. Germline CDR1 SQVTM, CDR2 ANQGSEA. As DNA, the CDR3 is TGCAGCGTTGAAGATCCGGGACAGGAGTGGAAGACCCAGTACTTC. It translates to CSVEDPGQEWKTQYF.

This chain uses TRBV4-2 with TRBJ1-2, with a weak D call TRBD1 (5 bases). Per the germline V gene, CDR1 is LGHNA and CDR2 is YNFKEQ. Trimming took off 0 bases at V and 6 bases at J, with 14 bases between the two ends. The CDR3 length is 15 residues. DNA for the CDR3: TGTGCCAGCAGCCAAGATGGGAGGGGAGGGGATGGCTACACCTTC. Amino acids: CASSQDGRGGDGYTF.

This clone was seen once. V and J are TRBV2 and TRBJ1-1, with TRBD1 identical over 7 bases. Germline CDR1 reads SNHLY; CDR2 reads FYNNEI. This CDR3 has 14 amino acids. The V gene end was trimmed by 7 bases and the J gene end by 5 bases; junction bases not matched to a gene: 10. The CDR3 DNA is TGTGCCAGCACCCGAGAGGGGGCCCAAACTGAAGCTTTCTTT. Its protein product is CASTREGAQTEAFF.

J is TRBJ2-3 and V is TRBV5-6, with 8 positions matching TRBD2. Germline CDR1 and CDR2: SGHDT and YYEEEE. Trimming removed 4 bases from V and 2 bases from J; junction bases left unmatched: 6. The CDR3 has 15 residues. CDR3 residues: CASSGRGLVTDTQYF. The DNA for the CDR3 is TGTGCCAGCAGCGGGCGGGGACTAGTCACAGATACGCAGTATTTT.

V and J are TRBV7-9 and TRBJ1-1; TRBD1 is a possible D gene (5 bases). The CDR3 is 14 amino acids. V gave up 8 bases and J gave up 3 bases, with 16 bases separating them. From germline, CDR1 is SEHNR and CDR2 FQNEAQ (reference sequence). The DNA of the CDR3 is TGTGCCAGCCGGCGCGGGGGAGTCGACACTGAAGCTTTCTTT. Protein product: CASRRGGVDTEAFF.

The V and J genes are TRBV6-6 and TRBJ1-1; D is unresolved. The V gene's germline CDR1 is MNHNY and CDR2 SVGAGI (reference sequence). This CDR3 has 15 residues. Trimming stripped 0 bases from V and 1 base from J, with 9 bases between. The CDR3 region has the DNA TGTGCCAGCAGTTACTCCATGGGAGGGAACACTGAAGCTTTCTTT. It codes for CASSYSMGGNTEAFF.